The source of this T cell receptor beta chain is a study of blood T cells in healthy people across ages. Germline-derived CDR1 and CDR2 are SGHTA and FQGNSA. The CDR3 has 15 residues. The table lists this clonotype with a few counts. A sample-barcoded 5' primer and a J-beta primer mix were used in a second PCR of about 7 to 12 cycles. TCRdb passed the 5' RACE reads through MiXCR, listing each CDR3 protein once. The data hold hundreds of thousands of distinct CDR3 sequences, with less than 25% observed a single time. This same sample was also taken into another study, of T cells of mothers and their children.

The V call is TRBV7-2, the J call TRBJ2-5; no clear D gene. The closer fit of TRBJ2-1 to the DNA end suggests the J call may be wrong. Source material: blood. The sequence came from a boy aged 5 to 17 in good health. CDR3 region: CASSLDSPAFNEQFF. DNA of the CDR3: TGTGCCAGCAGCCTTGACTCGCCAGCATTCAATGAGCAGTTCTTC.